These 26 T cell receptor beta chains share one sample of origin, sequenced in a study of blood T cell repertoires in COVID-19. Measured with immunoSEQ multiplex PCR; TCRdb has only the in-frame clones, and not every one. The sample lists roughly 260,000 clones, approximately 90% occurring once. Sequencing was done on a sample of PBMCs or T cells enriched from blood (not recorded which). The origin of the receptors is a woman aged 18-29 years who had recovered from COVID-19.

The chain's CDR3 is CASSQVEGQSSYNEQFF. The CDR3 DNA reads as TGTGCCAGCAGCCAAGTGGAAGGACAGTCATCCTACAATGAGCAGTTCTTC. V gene TRBV3-1 (or the pseudogene TRBV3-2) combines with J gene TRBJ2-1; D may be TRBD1 (6 bases). The germline V gene encodes CDR1 LGHDT and CDR2 YNNKEL (reference sequence). Trimming left V 1 base short and J 1 base short, with 14 bases between. CDR3 length equals 17 residues.

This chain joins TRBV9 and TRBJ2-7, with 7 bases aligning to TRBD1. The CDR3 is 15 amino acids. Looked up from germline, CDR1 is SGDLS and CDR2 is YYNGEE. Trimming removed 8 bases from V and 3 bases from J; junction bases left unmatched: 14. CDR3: CARILLRQGGYEQYF. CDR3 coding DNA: TGTGCCAGAATCTTACTGAGACAGGGCGGCTACGAGCAGTACTTC.

The CDR3 region is CASSYGPGDYTF. CDR3 sequence (DNA): TGTGCCAGCAGTTACGGGCCCGGGGACTACACCTTC. This rearrangement joins TRBV6-2 or TRBV6-3 to TRBJ1-2; D not resolved. The CDR3 has 12 residues. Germline V gene sequence: CDR1 MNHEY, CDR2 SVGEGT. V dropped 2 bases and J dropped 10 bases, with 11 bases sitting between them.

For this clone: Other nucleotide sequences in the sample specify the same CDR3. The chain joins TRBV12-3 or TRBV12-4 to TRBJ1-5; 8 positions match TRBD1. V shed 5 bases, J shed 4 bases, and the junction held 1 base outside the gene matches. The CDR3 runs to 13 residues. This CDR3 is CASSHRGNQPQHF. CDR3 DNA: TGTGCCAGCAGTCACAGGGGGAATCAGCCCCAGCATTTT.

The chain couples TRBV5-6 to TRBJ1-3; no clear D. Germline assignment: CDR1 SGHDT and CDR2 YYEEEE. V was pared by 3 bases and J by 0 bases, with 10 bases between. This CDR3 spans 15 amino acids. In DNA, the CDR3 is TGTGCCAGCAGCTACGGGAGCCACTCTGGAAACACCATATATTTT. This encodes CASSYGSHSGNTIYF.

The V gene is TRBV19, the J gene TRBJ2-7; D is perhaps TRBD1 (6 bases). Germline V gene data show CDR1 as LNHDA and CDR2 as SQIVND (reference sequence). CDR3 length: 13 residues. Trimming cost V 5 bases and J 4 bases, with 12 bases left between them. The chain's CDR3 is CASSPDRDYEQYF. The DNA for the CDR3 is TGTGCCAGTAGTCCGGACAGAGATTACGAGCAGTACTTC.

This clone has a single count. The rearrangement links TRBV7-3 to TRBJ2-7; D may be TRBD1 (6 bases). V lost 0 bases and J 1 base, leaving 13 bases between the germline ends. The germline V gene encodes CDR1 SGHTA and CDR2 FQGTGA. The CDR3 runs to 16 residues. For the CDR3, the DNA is TGTGCCAGCAGCTTAACCGTACAGGGAGAATCCTACGAGCAGTACTTC. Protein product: CASSLTVQGESYEQYF.

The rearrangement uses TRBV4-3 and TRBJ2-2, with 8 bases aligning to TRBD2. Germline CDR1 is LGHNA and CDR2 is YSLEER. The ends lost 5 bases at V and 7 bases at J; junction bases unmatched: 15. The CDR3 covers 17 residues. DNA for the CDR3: TGCGCCAGCAGCTCCAAGATCTCGGGGGGGGCCGTCGGGGAGCTGTTTTTT. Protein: CASSSKISGGAVGELFF.

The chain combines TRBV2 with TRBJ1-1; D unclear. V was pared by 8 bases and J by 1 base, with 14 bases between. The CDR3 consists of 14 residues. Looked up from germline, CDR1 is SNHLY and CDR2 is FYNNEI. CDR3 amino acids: CASFPIRGNTEAFF. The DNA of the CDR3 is TGTGCCAGCTTCCCAATCAGAGGGAACACTGAAGCTTTCTTT. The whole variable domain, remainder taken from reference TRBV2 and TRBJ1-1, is EPEVTQTPSHQVTQMGQEVILRCVPISNHLYFYWYRQILGQKVEFLVSFYNNEISEKSEIFDDQFSVERPDGSNFTLKIRSTKLEDSAMYFCASFPIRGNTEAFFGQGTRLTVV.

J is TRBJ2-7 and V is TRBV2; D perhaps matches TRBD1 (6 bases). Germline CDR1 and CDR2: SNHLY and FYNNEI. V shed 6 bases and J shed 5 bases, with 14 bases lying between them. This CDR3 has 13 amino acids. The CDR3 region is CASSGEQGDEQYF. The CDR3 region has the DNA TGTGCCAGCAGCGGCGAACAGGGCGACGAGCAGTACTTC.

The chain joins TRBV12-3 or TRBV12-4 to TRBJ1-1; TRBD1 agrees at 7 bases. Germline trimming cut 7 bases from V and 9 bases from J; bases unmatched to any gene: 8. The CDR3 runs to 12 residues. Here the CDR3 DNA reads TGTGCCAGCAATGCCCAGGGGGGAAAAGCTTTCTTT. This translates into CASNAQGGKAFF.

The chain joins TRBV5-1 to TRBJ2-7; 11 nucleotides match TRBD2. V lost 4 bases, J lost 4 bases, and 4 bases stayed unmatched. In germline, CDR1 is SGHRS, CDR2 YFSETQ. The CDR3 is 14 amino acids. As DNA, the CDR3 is TGCGCCAGCAGCCCCGGGACTAGCGGTTACGAGCAGTACTTC. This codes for CASSPGTSGYEQYF. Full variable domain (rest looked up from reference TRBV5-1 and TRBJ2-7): KAGVTQTPRYLIKTRGQQVTLSCSPISGHRSVSWYQQTPGQGLQFLFEYFSETQRNKGNFPGRFSGRQFSNSRSEMNVSTLELGDSALYLCASSPGTSGYEQYFGPGTRLTVT.

CDR3 protein: CAISDQQGGTSGYTF. In nucleotides, the CDR3 is TGTGCCATCAGTGACCAACAGGGGGGGACTTCTGGCTACACCTTC. The chain is built from TRBV10-3 and TRBJ1-2; 8 positions match TRBD1. Germline CDR1 ENHRY, CDR2 SYGVKD. The CDR3 contains 15 residues. The V segment lost 3 bases and the J segment 7 bases; nucleotides outside the gene matches: 10.

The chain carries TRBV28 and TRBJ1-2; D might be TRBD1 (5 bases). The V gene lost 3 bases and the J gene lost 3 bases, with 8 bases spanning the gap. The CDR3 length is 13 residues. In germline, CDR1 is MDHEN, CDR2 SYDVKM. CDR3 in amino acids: CASSLRGDYGYTF. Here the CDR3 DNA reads TGTGCCAGCAGTTTGCGGGGGGACTATGGCTACACCTTC.

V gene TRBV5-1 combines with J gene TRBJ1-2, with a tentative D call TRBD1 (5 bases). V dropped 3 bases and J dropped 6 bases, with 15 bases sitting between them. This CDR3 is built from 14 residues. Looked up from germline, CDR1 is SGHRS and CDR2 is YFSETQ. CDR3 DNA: TGCGCCAGCAGCTCGAGCTCAGGGCCTAATGGCTACACCTTC. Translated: CASSSSSGPNGYTF.

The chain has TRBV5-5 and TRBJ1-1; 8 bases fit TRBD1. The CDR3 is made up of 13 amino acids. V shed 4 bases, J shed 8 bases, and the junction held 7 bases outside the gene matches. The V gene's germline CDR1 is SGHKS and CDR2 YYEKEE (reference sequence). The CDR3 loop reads CASSPHRDREAFF. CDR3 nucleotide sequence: TGTGCCAGCAGCCCCCACCGGGACAGGGAAGCTTTCTTT.

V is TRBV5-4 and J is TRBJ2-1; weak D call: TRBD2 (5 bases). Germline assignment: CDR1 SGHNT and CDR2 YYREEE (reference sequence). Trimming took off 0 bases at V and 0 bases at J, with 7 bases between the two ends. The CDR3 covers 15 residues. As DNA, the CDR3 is TGTGCCAGCAGCTTGGGCGGAGGCTCCTACAATGAGCAGTTCTTC. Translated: CASSLGGGSYNEQFF.

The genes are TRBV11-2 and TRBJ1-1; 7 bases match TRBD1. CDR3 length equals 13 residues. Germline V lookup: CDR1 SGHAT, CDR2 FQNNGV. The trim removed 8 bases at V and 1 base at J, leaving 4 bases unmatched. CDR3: CASVGTENTEAFF. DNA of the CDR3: TGTGCCAGCGTGGGGACAGAGAACACTGAAGCTTTCTTT.

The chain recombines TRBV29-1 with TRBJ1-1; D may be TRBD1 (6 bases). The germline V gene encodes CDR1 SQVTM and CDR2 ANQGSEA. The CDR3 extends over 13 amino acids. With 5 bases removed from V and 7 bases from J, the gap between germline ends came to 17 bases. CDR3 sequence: CSVIPGAQFEAFF. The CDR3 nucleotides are TGCAGCGTTATCCCAGGGGCGCAATTTGAAGCTTTCTTT.

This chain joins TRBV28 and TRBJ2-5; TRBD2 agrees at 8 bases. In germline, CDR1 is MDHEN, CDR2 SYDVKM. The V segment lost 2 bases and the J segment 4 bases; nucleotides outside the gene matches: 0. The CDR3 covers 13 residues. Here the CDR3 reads CASSLSGRETQYF. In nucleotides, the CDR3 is TGTGCCAGCAGTTTAAGCGGGAGAGAGACCCAGTACTTC.

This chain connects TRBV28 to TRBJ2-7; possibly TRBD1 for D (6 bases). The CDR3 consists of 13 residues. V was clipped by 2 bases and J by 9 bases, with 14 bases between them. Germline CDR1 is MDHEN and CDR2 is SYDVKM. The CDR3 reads CASSLDRPKRQYF. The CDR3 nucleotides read TGTGCCAGCAGTTTAGACAGGCCGAAGAGGCAGTACTTC.

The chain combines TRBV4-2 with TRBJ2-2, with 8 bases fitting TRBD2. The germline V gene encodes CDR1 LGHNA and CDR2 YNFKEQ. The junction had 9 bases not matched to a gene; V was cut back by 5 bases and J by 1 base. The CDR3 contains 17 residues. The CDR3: CASSVGRGMENTGELFF. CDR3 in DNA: TGTGCCAGCAGCGTCGGGAGGGGTATGGAGAACACCGGGGAGCTGTTTTTT.

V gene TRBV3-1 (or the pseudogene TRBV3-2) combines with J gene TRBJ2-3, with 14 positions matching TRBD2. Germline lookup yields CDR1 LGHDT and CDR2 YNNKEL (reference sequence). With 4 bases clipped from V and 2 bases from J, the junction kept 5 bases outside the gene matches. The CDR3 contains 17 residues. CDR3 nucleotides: TGTGCCAGCAGCCGAAGACTAGCGGGGGGGCTCACAGATACGCAGTATTTT. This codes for CASSRRLAGGLTDTQYF.

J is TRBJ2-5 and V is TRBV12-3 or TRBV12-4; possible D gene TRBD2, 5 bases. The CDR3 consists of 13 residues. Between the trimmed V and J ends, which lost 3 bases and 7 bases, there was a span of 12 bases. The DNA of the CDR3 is TGTGCCAGCAGTTTTGACTATACGCGGACCCAGTACTTC. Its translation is CASSFDYTRTQYF.

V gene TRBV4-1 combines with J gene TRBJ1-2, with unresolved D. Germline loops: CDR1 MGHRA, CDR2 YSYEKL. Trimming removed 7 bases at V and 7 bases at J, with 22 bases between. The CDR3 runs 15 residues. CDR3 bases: TGCGCCAGCACTATAGAAACAACGGGTCTGAGTGGCTACACCTTC. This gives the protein CASTIETTGLSGYTF.

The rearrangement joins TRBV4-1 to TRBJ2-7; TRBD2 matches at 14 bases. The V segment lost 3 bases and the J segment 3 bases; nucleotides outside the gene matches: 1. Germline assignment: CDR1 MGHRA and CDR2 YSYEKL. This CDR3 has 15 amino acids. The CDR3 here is CASSQTSGRVYEQYF. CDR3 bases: TGCGCCAGCAGCCAGACTAGCGGGAGGGTCTACGAGCAGTACTTC.